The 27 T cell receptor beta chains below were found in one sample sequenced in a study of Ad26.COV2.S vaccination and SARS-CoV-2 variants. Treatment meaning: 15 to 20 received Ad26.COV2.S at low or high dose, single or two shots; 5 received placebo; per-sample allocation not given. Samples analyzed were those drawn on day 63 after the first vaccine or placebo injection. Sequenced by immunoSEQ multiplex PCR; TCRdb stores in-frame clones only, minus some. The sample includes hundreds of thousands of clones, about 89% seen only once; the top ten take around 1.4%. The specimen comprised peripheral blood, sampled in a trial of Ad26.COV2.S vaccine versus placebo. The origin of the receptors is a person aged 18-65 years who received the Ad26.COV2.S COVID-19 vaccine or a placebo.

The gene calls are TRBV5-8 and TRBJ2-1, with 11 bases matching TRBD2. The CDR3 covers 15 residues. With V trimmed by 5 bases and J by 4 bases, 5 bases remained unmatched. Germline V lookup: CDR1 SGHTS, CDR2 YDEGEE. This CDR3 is CASSNLAGGYNEQFF. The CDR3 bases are TGTGCCAGCAGTAACCTAGCGGGAGGTTACAATGAGCAGTTCTTC.

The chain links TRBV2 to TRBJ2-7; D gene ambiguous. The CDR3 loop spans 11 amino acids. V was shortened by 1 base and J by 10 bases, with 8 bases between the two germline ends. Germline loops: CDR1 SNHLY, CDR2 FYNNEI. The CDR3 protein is CASSEVSRQYF. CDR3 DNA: TGTGCCAGCAGTGAAGTTAGCAGACAGTACTTC.

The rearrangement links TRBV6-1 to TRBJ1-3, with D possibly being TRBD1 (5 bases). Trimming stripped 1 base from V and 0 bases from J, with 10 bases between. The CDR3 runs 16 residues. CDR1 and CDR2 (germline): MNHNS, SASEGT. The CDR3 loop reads CASSEGGAGSGNTIYF. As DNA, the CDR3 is TGTGCCAGCAGTGAAGGAGGGGCGGGCTCTGGAAACACCATATATTTT.

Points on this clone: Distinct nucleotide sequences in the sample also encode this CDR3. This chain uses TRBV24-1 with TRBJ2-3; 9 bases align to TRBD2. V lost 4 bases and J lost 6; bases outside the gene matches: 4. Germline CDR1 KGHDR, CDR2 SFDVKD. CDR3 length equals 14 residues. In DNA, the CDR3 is TGTGCCACCAGTGAAGCGGGAGGTGCCGATACGCAGTATTTT. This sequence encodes CATSEAGGADTQYF.

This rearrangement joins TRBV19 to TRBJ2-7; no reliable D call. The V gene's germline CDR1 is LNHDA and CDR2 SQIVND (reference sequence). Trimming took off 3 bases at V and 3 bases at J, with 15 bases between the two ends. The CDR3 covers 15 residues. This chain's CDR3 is CASSMGIEPFYEQYF. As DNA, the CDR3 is TGTGCCAGTAGTATGGGCATCGAACCCTTCTACGAGCAGTACTTC.

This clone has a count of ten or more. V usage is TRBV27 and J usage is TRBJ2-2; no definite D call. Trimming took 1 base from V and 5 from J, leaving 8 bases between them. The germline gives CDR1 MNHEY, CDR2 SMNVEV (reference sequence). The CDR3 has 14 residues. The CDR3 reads CASSLLIGTGELFF. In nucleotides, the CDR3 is TGTGCCAGCAGTTTATTGATCGGAACCGGGGAGCTGTTTTTT.

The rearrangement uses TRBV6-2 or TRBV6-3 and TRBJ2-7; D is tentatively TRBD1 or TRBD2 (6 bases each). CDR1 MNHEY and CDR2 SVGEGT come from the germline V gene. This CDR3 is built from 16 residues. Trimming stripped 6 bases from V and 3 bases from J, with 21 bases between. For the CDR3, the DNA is TGTGCCAGCAGCCCCCGAGCTCATGGAGGGGGCTACGAGCAGTACTTC. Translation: CASSPRAHGGGYEQYF.

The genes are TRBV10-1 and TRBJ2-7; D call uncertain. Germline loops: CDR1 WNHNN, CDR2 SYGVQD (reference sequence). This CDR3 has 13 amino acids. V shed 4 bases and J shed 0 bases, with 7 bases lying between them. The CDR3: CASSGASSYEQYF. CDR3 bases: TGCGCCAGCAGTGGCGCCAGCTCCTACGAGCAGTACTTC.

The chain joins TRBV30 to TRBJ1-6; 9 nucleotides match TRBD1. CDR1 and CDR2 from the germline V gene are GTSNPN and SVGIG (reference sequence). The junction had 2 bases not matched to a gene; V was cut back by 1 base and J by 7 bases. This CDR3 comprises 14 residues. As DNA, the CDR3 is TGTGCCTGGAGTGAGGGGACAGGGAATTCACCCCTCCACTTT. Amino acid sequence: CAWSEGTGNSPLHF.

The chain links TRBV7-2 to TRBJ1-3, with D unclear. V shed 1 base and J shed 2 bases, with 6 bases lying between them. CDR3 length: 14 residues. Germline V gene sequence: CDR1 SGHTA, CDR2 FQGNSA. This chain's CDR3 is CASSLGLAGNTIYF. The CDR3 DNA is TGTGCCAGCAGCTTAGGACTGGCTGGAAACACCATATATTTT.

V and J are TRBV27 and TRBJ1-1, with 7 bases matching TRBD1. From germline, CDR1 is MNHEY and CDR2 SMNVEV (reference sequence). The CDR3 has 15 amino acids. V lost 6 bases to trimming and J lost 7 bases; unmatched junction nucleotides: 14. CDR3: CASSPQGLGQREAFF. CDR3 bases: TGTGCCAGCAGCCCCCAGGGCCTGGGACAGCGTGAAGCTTTCTTT.

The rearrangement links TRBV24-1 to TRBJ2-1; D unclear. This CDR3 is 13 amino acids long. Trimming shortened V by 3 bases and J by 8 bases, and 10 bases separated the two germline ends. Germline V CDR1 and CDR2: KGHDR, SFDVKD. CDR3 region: CATSDDPGYEQFF. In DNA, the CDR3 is TGTGCCACCAGTGATGACCCCGGGTATGAGCAGTTCTTC.

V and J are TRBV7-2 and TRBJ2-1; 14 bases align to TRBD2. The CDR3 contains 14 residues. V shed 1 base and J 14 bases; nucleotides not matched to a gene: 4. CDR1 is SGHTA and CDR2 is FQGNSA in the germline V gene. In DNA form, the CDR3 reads TGTGCCAGCAGCTTAGGGGGACTAGCGGGAGAAAAGTTCTTC. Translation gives CASSLGGLAGEKFF.

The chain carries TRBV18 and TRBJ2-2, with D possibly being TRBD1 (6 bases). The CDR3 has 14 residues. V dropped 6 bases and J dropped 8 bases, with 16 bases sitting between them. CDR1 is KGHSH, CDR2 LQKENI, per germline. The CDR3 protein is CASSRQASGGELFF. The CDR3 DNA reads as TGTGCCAGCTCCCGACAGGCTTCCGGAGGGGAGCTGTTTTTT. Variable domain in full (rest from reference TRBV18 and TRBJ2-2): NAGVMQNPRHLVRRRGQEARLRCSPMKGHSHVYWYRQLPEEGLKFMVYLQKENIIDESGMPKERFSAEFPKEGPSILRIQQVVRGDSAAYFCASSRQASGGELFFGEGSRLTVL.

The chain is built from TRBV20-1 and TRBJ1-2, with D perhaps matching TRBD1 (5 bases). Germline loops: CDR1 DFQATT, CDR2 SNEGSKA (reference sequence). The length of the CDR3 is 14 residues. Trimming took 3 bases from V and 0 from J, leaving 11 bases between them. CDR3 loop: CSASGTETNYGYTF. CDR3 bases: TGCAGTGCTAGTGGGACCGAGACTAACTATGGCTACACCTTC.

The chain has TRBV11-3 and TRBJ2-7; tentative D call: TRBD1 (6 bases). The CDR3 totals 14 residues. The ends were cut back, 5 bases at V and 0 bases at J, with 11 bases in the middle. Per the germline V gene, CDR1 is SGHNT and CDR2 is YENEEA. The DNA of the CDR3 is TGTGCCAGCAGCACCCGGGACAACTCCTACGAGCAGTACTTC. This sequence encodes CASSTRDNSYEQYF.

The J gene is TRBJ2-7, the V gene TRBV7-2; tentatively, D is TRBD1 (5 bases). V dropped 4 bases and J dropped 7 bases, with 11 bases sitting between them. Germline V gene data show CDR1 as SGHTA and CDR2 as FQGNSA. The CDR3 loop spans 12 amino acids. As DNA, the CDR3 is TGTGCCAGCAGCTCTCGACAGAGGGAGCAGTACTTC. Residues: CASSSRQREQYF. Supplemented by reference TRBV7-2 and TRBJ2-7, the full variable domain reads GAGVSQSPSNKVTEKGKDVELRCDPISGHTALYWYRQSLGQGLEFLIYFQGNSAPDKSGLPSDRFSAERTGGSVSTLTIQRTQQEDSAVYLCASSSRQREQYFGPGTRLTVT.

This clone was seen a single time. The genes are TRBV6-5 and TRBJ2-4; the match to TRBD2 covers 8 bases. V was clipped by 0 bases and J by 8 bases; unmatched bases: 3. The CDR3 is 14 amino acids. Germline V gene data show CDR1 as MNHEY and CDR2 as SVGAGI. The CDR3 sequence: CASSYSLAEDIQYF. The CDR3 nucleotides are TGTGCCAGCAGTTACTCACTAGCGGAGGACATTCAGTACTTC.

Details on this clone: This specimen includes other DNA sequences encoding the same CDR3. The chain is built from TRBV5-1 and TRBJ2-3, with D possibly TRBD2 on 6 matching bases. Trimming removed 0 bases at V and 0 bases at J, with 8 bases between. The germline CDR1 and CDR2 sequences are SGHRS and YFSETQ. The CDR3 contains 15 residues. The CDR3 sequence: CASSLGSGSTDTQYF. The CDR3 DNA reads TGCGCCAGCAGCTTGGGGAGCGGGAGCACAGATACGCAGTATTTT.

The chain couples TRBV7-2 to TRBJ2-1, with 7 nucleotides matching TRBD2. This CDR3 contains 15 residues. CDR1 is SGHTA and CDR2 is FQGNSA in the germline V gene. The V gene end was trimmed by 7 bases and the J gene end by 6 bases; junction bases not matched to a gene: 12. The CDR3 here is CASTPWGGWVNEQFF. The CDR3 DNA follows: TGTGCCAGCACCCCGTGGGGGGGGTGGGTCAATGAGCAGTTCTTC.

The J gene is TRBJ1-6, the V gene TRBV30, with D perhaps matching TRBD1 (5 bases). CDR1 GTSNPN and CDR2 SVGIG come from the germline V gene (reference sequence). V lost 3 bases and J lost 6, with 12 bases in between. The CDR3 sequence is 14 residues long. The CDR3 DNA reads TGTGCCTGGAGCCCGGGACGGACTAATTCACCCCTCCACTTT. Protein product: CAWSPGRTNSPLHF. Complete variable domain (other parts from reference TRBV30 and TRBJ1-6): SQTIHQWPATLVQPVGSPLSLECTVEGTSNPNLYWYRQAAGRGLQLLFYSVGIGQISSEVPQNLSASRPQDRQFILSSKKLLLSDSGFYLCAWSPGRTNSPLHFGNGTRLTVT.

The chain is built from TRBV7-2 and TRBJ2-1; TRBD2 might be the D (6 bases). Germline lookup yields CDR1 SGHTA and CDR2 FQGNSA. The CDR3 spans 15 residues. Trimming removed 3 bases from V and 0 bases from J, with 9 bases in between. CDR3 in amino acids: CASSFMGGSYNEQFF. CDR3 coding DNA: TGTGCCAGCAGCTTTATGGGAGGCTCCTACAATGAGCAGTTCTTC.

CDR3 amino acids: CASSPTPGQSYGYTF. The DNA of the CDR3 is TGTGCCAGCAGCCCAACGCCGGGACAGAGCTATGGCTACACCTTC. This rearrangement joins TRBV7-2 to TRBJ1-2; 7 bases align to TRBD1. Germline-derived CDR1 and CDR2 are SGHTA and FQGNSA. With V trimmed by 5 bases and J by 4 bases, 10 bases remained unmatched. CDR3 length: 15 amino acids. Filled out from reference TRBV7-2 and TRBJ1-2, the complete variable domain reads GAGVSQSPSNKVTEKGKDVELRCDPISGHTALYWYRQSLGQGLEFLIYFQGNSAPDKSGLPSDRFSAERTGGSVSTLTIQRTQQEDSAVYLCASSPTPGQSYGYTFGSGTRLTVV.

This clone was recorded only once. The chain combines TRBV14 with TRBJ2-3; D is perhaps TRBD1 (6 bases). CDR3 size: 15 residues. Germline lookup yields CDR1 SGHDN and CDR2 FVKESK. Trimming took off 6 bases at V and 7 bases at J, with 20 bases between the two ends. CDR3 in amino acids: CASRPSGLGANTQYF. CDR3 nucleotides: TGTGCCAGCAGACCCTCCGGACTGGGGGCAAATACGCAGTATTTT.

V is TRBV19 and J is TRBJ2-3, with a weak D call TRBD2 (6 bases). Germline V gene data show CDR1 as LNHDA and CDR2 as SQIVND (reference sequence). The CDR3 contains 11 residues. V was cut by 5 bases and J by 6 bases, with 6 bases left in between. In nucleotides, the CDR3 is TGTGCCAGTAGTGGGAGGGATACGCAGTATTTT. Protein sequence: CASSGRDTQYF.

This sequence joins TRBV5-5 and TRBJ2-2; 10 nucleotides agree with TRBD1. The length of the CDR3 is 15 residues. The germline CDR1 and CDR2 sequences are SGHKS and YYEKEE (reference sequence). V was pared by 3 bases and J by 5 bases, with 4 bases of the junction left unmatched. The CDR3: CASSSGQGWTGELFF. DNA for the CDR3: TGTGCCAGCAGCTCGGGACAGGGGTGGACCGGGGAGCTGTTTTTT.

Here the CDR3 DNA reads TGTGCCACCAGTGATTTCAGGTCGGGGGGGCCCCAGCATTTT. Its translation: CATSDFRSGGPQHF. V is TRBV24-1 and J is TRBJ1-5; a weak D match, TRBD1 (5 bases). CDR3 length equals 14 residues. The V gene lost 1 base and the J gene lost 9 bases, with 12 bases spanning the gap. Per germline, CDR1 KGHDR and CDR2 SFDVKD.